Listed below are T cell receptor beta chains from one sample, sequenced in a study of T-cell memory formation after mild COVID-19. TCRdb redid the calling of the 5' RACE reads with MiXCR, one entry per CDR3 protein. The repertoire holds around 320,000 distinct CDR3 sequences, around 27% seen once, with roughly 14% in the top ten. The sequenced material came from PBMCs or a T cell subset sorted from them (not recorded which). The receptors stem from an adult woman who had mild COVID-19 (a few samples of this study predate the infection). Cell type and time point are not known. The conserved cysteine and the conserved F or W are not part of the CDR3 here.

V gene: TRBV30
CDR3 protein: AWRDLQETQY

V gene: TRBV6-1
CDR3 protein: ASSEPGDSTDTQY

V gene: TRBV5-1
CDR3 protein: ASSLAGRGGEKLF

V gene: TRBV29-1
CDR3 protein: SVERGPGQGAQEQY

V gene: TRBV7-2
CDR3 protein: ASSLAGPETQY

V gene: TRBV30
CDR3 protein: AWRGTGSREQY

V gene: TRBV7-9
CDR3 protein: ASRFSGGGARWDEQF

V gene: TRBV24-1
CDR3 protein: STSDLLGGNEQF

V gene: TRBV7-9
CDR3 protein: ASSPWDSADTQY

V gene: TRBV7-9
CDR3 protein: ASSFTQGNTEAF

V gene: TRBV10-3
CDR3 protein: AISDTGSYNSPLH

V gene: TRBV2
CDR3 protein: ASSLTSGLQF

V gene: TRBV7-2
CDR3 protein: ASSLGRATGRVYTQY

V gene: TRBV10-3
CDR3 protein: AISDGQGYEQY

V gene: TRBV12-3/TRBV12-4
CDR3 protein: ASSLPGQGARGANVLT

V gene: TRBV14
CDR3 protein: ASSRGPNLNTEAF

V gene: TRBV6-1
CDR3 protein: ASRFLQGAMSYGYT

V gene: TRBV30
CDR3 protein: AWVETGNTEAF

V gene: TRBV9
CDR3 protein: ASSVRRREGYEQY

V gene: TRBV2
CDR3 protein: ASRKQGLSSNQPQH